These T cell receptor beta chains were read from a single sample in a study of beta chain features in type 1 diabetes. TCRdb keeps only in-frame clones here, not all; method: immunoSEQ multiplex PCR. The sample yields about 900,000 clones, around a sixth seen once. Sequencing was carried out using naive CD4+ T cells from blood. The source of these receptors is a young woman in good health. The CDR3 runs from the conserved cysteine through the conserved F or W. Size is stated for part of the rows, as once, few or many counts, or as a class when the clone is expanded.

>TRBV4-3|few|TRBJ2-1
CASSMGLASAINEQFF
>TRBV29-1|few|TRBJ2-5
CSVERAQGETQYF
>TRBV6-6|NA|TRBJ2-2
CASTVAAAGELFF
>TRBV15|NA|TRBJ1-4
CATSRPGQGDFGKLFF
>TRBV6-1|once|TRBJ2-5
CASRVYGVQETQYF
>TRBV7-3|NA|TRBJ2-3
CASSSGQTGPDTQYF
>TRBV9|NA|TRBJ2-1
CASSVIDSGNEQFF
>TRBV27|NA|TRBJ2-3
CASSRLPTETDTQYF
>TRBV6-5|NA|TRBJ2-1
CASSPMRGKYNEQFF
>TRBV6-5|few|TRBJ2-7
CASSLTGGRVYEQYF
>TRBV11-1|few|TRBJ2-4
CASSLEGGNQNIQYF
>TRBV4-1|few|TRBJ2-4
CASSQEGTNIQYF
>TRBV21-1|NA|TRBJ2-7
CASSRGGQHPPSYEQYF
>TRBV7-8|NA|NA
CASSLVASSGLYEQYF
>TRBV5-4|NA|TRBJ2-3
CASSPRLMGTDTQYF
>TRBV7-2|few|TRBJ2-3
CASSLGGKQYF
>TRBV6-1|few|TRBJ2-3
CASTDFLRGTDTQYF
>TRBV28|many|TRBJ2-1
CASSFGGGGPFF
>TRBV2|few|TRBJ2-5
CASRAGLRQTQYF
>TRBV28|NA|TRBJ2-7
CASSFMTGSSYEQYF
>TRBV2|NA|TRBJ1-1
CASSEIGTGTEAFF
>TRBV18|few|TRBJ2-3
CASSPQAGGVDTQYF
>TRBV6-1|NA|TRBJ2-1
CASSTKRDEQFF
>TRBV7-3|NA|TRBJ2-2
CASSRRAGELFF
>TRBV4-2|NA|NA
CASSQQKGASGSYEQYF
>TRBV19|few|TRBJ2-1
CASRITGLNNNEQFF